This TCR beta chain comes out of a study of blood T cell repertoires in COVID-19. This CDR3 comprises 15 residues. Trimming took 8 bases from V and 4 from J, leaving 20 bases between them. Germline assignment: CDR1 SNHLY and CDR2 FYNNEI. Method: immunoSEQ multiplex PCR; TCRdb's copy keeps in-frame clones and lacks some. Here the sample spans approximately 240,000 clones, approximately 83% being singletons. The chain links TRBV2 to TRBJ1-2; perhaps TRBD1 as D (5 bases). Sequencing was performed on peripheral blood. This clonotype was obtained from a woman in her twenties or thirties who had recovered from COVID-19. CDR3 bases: TGTGCCAGCCAAGGGGTCGACAGCCTTGTCTATGGCTACACCTTC. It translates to CASQGVDSLVYGYTF.